This entry features one TCR beta chain sequence. The data originate from a study of cytomegalovirus exposure and HLA in healthy donors. Study as a whole: As released early, the data held 85 million to 95 million unique TCRs from HLA-typed donors.

This CDR3 has 16 amino acids. The germline gives CDR1 MNHEY, CDR2 SVGAGI. V lost 0 bases to trimming and J lost 3 bases; unmatched junction nucleotides: 5. With 60 Vbeta and 13 Jbeta primers, the PCR was carried out. Clones were sequenced by immunoSEQ multiplex PCR, and TCRdb holds only the in-frame ones, with some missing. This table has around 130,000 clones, 65% to 80% appearing once. This clonotype was obtained from a woman aged 40 to 50 in good health and CMV-seronegative. The V call is TRBV6-5, the J call TRBJ2-1, with 7 nucleotides matching TRBD2. Input material: PBMCs. This CDR3 reads CASSYSMASGYNEQFF. The CDR3 DNA reads TGTGCCAGCAGTTACTCGATGGCTAGCGGCTACAATGAGCAGTTCTTC.